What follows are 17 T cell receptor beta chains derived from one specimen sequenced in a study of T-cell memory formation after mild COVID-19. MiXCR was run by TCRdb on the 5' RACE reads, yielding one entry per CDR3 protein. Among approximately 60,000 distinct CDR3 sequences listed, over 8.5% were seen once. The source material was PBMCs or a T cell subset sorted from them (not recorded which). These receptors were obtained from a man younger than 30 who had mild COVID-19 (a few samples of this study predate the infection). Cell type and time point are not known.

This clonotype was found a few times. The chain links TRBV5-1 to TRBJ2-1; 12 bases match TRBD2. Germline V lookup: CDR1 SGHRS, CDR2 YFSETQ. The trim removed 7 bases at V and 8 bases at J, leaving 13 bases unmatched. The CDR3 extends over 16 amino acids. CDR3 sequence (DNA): TGCGCCAGCCACCAAACCCTAGCGGGGGGGGGTTATGAGCAGTTCTTC. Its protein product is CASHQTLAGGGYEQFF.

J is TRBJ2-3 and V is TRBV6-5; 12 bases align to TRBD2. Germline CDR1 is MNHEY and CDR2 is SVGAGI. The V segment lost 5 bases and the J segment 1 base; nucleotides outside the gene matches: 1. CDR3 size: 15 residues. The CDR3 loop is CASSRLAGGTDTQYF. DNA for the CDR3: TGTGCCAGCAGTAGACTAGCGGGGGGCACAGATACGCAGTATTTT.

CDR3 region: CASSLEWDLNTEAFF. CDR3 nucleotides: TGTGCCAGCAGCTTGGAATGGGATCTGAACACTGAAGCTTTCTTT. V gene TRBV5-4 combines with J gene TRBJ1-1; D gene uncertain. The CDR3 extends over 15 amino acids. CDR1 and CDR2 (germline): SGHNT, YYREEE (reference sequence). V lost 0 bases and J lost 0, with 9 bases in between.

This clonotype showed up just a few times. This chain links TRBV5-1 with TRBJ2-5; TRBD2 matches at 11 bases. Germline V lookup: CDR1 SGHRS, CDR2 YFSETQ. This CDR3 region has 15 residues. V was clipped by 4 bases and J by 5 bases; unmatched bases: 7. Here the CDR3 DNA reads TGCGCCAGCAGCCAGACTAGCGGGGAGTCGGAGACCCAGTACTTC. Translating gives CASSQTSGESETQYF.

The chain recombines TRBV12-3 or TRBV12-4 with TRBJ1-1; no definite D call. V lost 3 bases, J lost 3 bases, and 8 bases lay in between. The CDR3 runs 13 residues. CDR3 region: CASSFTGDTEAFF. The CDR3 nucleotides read TGTGCCAGCAGTTTTACGGGTGACACTGAAGCTTTCTTT.

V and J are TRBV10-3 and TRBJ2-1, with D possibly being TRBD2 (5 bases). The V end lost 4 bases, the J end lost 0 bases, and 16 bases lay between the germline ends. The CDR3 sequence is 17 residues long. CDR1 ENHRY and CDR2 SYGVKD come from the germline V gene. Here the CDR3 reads CAISVTPSGSSYNEQFF. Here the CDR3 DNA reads TGTGCCATCAGTGTAACCCCCAGCGGAAGCTCCTACAATGAGCAGTTCTTC.

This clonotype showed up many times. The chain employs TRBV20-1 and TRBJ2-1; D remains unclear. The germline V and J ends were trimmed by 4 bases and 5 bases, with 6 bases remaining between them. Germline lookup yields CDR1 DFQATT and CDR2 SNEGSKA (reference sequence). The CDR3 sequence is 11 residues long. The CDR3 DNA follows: TGCAGTGCTACCGACGACAATGAGCAGTTCTTC. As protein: CSATDDNEQFF.

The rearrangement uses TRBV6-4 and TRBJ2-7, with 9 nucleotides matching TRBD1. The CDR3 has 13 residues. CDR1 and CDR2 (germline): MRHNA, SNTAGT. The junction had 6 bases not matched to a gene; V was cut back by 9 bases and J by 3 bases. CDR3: CARGTGPRYEQYV. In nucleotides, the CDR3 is TGTGCCAGGGGGACAGGGCCCCGCTACGAGCAGTACGTC.

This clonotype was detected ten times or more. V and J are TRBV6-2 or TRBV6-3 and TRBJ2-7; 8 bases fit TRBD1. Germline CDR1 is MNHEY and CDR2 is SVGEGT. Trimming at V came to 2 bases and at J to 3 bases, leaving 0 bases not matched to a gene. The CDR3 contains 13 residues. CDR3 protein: CASSYDRGYEQYF. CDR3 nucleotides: TGTGCCAGCAGTTACGACAGGGGCTACGAGCAGTACTTC.

The CDR3 spells CASSPDRYEQYF. The DNA of the CDR3 is TGTGCCAGCAGCCCTGACAGGTACGAGCAGTACTTC. The rearrangement links TRBV13 to TRBJ2-7; D perhaps matches TRBD1 (6 bases). V gave up 5 bases and J gave up 4 bases, with 9 bases separating them. The CDR3 contains 12 residues. The V gene's germline CDR1 is PRHDT and CDR2 FYEKMQ (reference sequence).

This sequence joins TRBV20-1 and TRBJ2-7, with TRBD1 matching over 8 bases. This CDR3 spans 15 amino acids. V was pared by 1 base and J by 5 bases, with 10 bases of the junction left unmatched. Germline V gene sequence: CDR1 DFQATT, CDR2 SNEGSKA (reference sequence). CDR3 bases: TGCAGTGCTAGAGGTTTCTGGACAGGGTCCCACGAGCAGTACGTC. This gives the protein CSARGFWTGSHEQYV.

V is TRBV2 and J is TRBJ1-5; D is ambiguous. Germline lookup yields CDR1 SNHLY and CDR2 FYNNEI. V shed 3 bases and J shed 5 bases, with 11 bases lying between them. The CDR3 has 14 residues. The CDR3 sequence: CASSDRQWHQPQHF. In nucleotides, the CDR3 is TGTGCCAGCAGTGATAGGCAGTGGCATCAGCCCCAGCATTTT.

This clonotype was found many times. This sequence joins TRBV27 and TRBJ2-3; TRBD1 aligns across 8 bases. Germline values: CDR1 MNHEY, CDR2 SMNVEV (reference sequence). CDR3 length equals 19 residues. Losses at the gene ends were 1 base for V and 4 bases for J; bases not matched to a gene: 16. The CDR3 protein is CASSLWSARGQVISDTQYF. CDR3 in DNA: TGTGCCAGCAGTTTATGGTCGGCTCGGGGACAGGTTATTTCAGATACGCAGTATTTT.

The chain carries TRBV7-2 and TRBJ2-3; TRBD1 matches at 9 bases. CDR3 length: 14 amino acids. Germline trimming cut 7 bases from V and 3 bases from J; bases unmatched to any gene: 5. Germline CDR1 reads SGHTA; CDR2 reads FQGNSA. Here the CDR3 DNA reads TGTGCCAGCACCTCCGGGACAGGGACAGATACGCAGTATTTT. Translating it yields CASTSGTGTDTQYF.

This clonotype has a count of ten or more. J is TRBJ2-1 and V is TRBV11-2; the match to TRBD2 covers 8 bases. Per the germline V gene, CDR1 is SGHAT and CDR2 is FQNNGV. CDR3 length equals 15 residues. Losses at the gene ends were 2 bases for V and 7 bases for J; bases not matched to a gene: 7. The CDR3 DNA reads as TGTGCCAGCAGCTTAACCAGCGGGGGAATTAATGAGCAGTTCTTC. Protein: CASSLTSGGINEQFF.

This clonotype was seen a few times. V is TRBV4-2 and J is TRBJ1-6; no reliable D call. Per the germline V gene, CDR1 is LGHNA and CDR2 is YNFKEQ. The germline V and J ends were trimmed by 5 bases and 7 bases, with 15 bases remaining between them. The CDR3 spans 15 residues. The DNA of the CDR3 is TGTGCCAGCAGCTGGGGAGCGGACGGAAATTCACCCCTCCACTTT. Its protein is CASSWGADGNSPLHF.

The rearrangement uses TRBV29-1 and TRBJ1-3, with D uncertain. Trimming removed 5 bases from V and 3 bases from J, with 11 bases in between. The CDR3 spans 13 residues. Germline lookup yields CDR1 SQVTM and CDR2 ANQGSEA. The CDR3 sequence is CSVRAQSGNTIYF. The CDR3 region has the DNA TGCAGCGTTCGAGCCCAGAGTGGAAACACCATATATTTT.